This T cell receptor beta chain was obtained from a study of cytomegalovirus exposure and HLA in healthy donors. Study-level information: From 190 million or so T cells, an earlier analysis saw approximately 110 million unique TCR beta sequences.

The CDR3 contains 16 residues. Trimming cost V 6 bases and J 4 bases; bases outside gene matches: 12. Germline V lookup: CDR1 SEHNR, CDR2 FQNEAQ (reference sequence). It was healthy bone marrow donors who served as donors. This clone is a singleton in its sample. The target antigen is unknown. 60 Vbeta and 13 Jbeta primers were used in PCR. Clones were read by immunoSEQ multiplex PCR, and TCRdb kept only the in-frame ones, dropping some. The sample records about 160,000 clones, around four fifths being singletons. The study, taken as a whole, reports: The authors judged a highly shared variant cluster likely a sequencing artifact. As a later analysis showed, a missense DCLRE1C variant was linked to trimming of TCR beta V- and J-genes.

Sequenced input: PBMCs. The chain employs TRBV7-9 and TRBJ1-2, with 9 bases aligning to TRBD1. This clonotype was obtained from a man aged 18-30 years in good health and CMV-seronegative. CDR3 in amino acids: CASRSTSGGQGYGYTF. CDR3 sequence (DNA): TGTGCCAGCAGATCAACAAGTGGGGGACAGGGCTATGGCTACACCTTC.